Below, one T cell receptor beta chain is given with its context. Its target is unknown. This record belongs to a study of metastatic and nonmetastatic thyroid tumors. About the research overall: From malignant and benign thyroid patients, repertoires in blood and in tumor or nodule tissue were compared.

Germline values: CDR1 GTSNPN, CDR2 SVGIG (reference sequence). CDR3 length equals 14 residues. V trimming: 2 bases; J trimming: 3 bases; junction bases outside the gene matches: 1. No patient received treatment before thyroid surgery. In the study's own analysis: Variation in CDR3 across clinicopathological groups served as the basis for constructing a distant-metastasis classifier in papillary thyroid cancer. TCRdb used MiXCR to call clones anew from the PCR reads. TCRdb's processing, not the authors' own work, is the source of the V and J calls. The data contain 15,000 to 20,000 clones, 35% to 40% of them seen just once; the ten biggest clones take up around 25%. Whole-study results and caveats: In both blood and tumor samples, TCR beta diversity was reported significantly higher for malignant than benign nodules.

The material sequenced was tumor tissue. The chain carries TRBV30 and TRBJ2-1; 10 nucleotides line up with TRBD2. The receptor was derived from a female donor with papillary thyroid cancer or a benign thyroid nodule (not recorded which). Some clones in this sample may be carry-over from other donors' samples. The CDR3 reads CAWSRTSGYNEQFF. CDR3 DNA: TGTGCCTGGAGTCGGACTAGCGGCTACAATGAGCAGTTCTTC.